The entry below gives a single T cell receptor beta chain sequence along with its context. The antigen is unknown. These data belong to a study of T cell responses to AZD1222 COVID-19 vaccine. Study-level findings and limits: Baseline seropositives among AZD1222 recipients totaled only six or seven. Targeting of unmutated variant regions was reportedly seen in nearly half of spike-specific TCRs. Among the donors, most were white British and more were female, and clonal diversity was possibly underestimated.

Per the germline V gene, CDR1 is SGHTA and CDR2 is FQGNSA. Germline trimming cut 5 bases from V and 5 bases from J; bases unmatched to any gene: 4. CDR3 size: 13 residues. The repertoire was sequenced with immunoSEQ multiplex PCR; TCRdb's copy has only in-frame clones and lacks some. The top ten hold 18% of the sample, which has about 150,000 clones, over 85% seen once. The origin of this receptor is an adult in good health. The sequences come from peripheral blood, collected on day 0 of AZD1222 vaccination. The J gene is TRBJ2-5, the V gene TRBV7-2; the match to TRBD2 covers 8 bases. CDR3 nucleotides: TGTGCCAGCAGCCGCGGGACTAGTGAGACCCAGTACTTC. It is translated as CASSRGTSETQYF.